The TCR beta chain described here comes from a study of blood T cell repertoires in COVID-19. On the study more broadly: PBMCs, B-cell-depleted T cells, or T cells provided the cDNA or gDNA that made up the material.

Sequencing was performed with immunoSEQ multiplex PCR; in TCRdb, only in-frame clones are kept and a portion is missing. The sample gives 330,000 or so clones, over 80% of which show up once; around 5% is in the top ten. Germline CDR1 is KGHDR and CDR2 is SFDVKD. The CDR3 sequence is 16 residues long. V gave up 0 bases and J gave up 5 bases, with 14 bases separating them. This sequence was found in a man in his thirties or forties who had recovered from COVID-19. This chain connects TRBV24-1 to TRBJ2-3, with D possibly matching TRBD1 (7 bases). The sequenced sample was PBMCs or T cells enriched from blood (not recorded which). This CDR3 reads CATSDLSRGAEDTQYF. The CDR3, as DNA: TGTGCCACCAGTGATTTGAGCAGGGGGGCCGAAGATACGCAGTATTTT.